This TCR beta chain was observed in a study of shared clonotypes between healthy human individuals (dated by TCRdb to the early 2020s). Turning to the overall study: The cohort included a few men and a couple of women between 18 and 49 years of age. Per donor, leukapheresis produced somewhere between about 0.9 and 9.5 billion PBMCs. To increase sequencing depth and limit assay-specific biases, TCR repertoire library preparation and sequencing were carried out by different laboratories using diverse techniques. To estimate repertoire size and how much clonotypes are shared between individuals, the study performed deep sequencing of blood TCR repertoires from 4 to 6 healthy adults. For each donor, three plates each were used for CD4 naive and CD4 memory, two plates were used for CD8 naive, and one plate was used for CD8 memory. The full study reports these points: Incomplete sequencing was indicated by rarefaction of sorted-subset datasets, despite the large sequencing depth. Across several donors, approximately 5% of naive CD4, 3% to 4% of naive CD8, under 2.5% of memory CD4, and 0.4% to 0.45% of memory CD8 clonotypes were shared. Clonotypes shared by all four sorted-subset donors showed higher generation probabilities than non-shared clonotypes. Larger estimated clonotype richness was generally found for naive subsets than for memory subsets. Only blood was sampled, and tissue TCR repertoires likely differ from those in blood. The small number of donors limited the genetic and exposure-history diversity represented. Pairwise subsampling led to the expectation that sequencing depth would affect the degree of clonotype sharing among donors.

The donors were healthy, HIV-negative adults who had no recently reported acute infections or vaccinations. Only Caucasian adults living in Nashville, Tennessee, USA were represented among the donors. Magnetic negative selection was used to enrich CD4+ T cells, after which naive cells were positively selected on CD45RA and the negative fraction became the memory subset. After blood collection by leukapheresis, PBMCs were isolated using Ficoll-Histopaque density gradient centrifugation and then cryopreserved in the vapor phase of liquid nitrogen. Purity and quantity of every magnetically sorted T cell population were checked by analytical flow cytometry. Each sorted fraction had its genomic DNA isolated and then quantified by UV absorbance on a Nanodrop 2000c. TCR CDR3 regions were amplified from genomic DNA by multiplex PCR using the deep immunoSEQ assay. Genomic DNA extracted from each cell subset was distributed evenly over all wells of several immunoSEQ 96-well plates, and each plate served as one replicate. For sorted subsets, 200 to 250 ng genomic DNA, equal to 30,000 to 35,000 T cell genomes, was loaded into each replicate PCR. Purified libraries were measured with a Qubit 3.0 fluorometer, size-checked on a Bioanalyzer 2100, and measured again with the KAPA Library Quantification kit. Every immunoSEQ 96-well plate was sequenced on a dedicated single-read 150-cycle Illumina NextSeq 550 flow cell. As for how the authors treated the data: Because the immunoSEQ output included only junctional sequences and no quality scores, the filtering could not be the same as the filtering used for full-length reads. Sequences were annotated with PyIR, a Python wrapper for IgBLAST v1.9, and V/J genes and CDR3 were assigned using IMGT germline references. Any read was removed if the V/J assignment was weak (E-value above 1e-6), the CDR3 was missing, or the read contained stop codons, out-of-frame junctions, or ambiguous translated residues. V3J clonotypes were defined as sequences sharing an identical inferred V gene, J gene, and CDR3 amino acid sequence. Percentage overlap between repertoires was computed as shared unique clonotypes divided by the size of the smaller repertoire. Richness of each repertoire was evaluated using RTK rarefaction, the Chao1 estimator, and Recon v2.1 estimates of unobserved clonotypes. Generation probabilities were computed with OLGA for all TCRbeta clonotypes obtained by the gDNA method from several donors. As stored in TCRdb, this immuneACCESS dataset retains in-frame rearrangements with V and J assigned. A fraction of the clones does not appear; measured against another copy, unresolved V genes explain less than half of the discrepancy, and the remainder lacks a known reason. That table gives V, J and clone size, and the DNA gave D and trimming. The sample data list some 2,400,000 clones, and approximately 94% of these were observed just once. The top ten constitute over 0.1% of the sample.

From the cysteine through the phenylalanine, the CDR3 covers 11 amino acids. The sequence is cut down to CDR3 DNA, 33 bases in frame from base 1. From a lookup of the germline V gene (reference sequence), CDR1 and CDR2 are DFQATT and SNEGSKA. The V end loses 6 bases and the J end loses 4 bases, and a stretch of 10 bases separates them. This clone has a single count. Its antigen is currently not known. No qualities accompany the bases; no much larger clone lies one base away. Sequences were obtained from naive CD4+ T cells sorted from blood. Interpreted using the paper, the cell subset or site label stands for: CD45RA+ positively selected. The chain was built from TRBV20-1 and TRBJ2-7; the D segment could be TRBD1, given 6 matching bases. The sequence was collected from a man younger than 30 in good health. The DNA sequence is TGCAGTGCAATGGACAGATACGAGCAGTACTTC. Its protein is CSAMDRYEQYF.